The clone carrying this T cell receptor beta chain is a singleton in its sample. The length of the CDR3 is 15 residues. The V gene's germline CDR1 is SSHAT and CDR2 FNYEAQ (reference sequence). The V gene end was trimmed by 0 bases and the J gene end by 7 bases; junction bases not matched to a gene: 4. It was across several immunoSEQ plates that each subset's genomic DNA was evenly split. Authors' data handling: As immunoSEQ supplied junction-only sequences (without quality scores), filtering differed. Measured with immunoSEQ multiplex PCR; TCRdb has only the in-frame clones, and not every one. The D gene and trimming were derived from the DNA, and the V and J assignments and clone size from that table. The table lists 2 million to 2.5 million clones, 85% to 95% of them singletons. All of the donors resided in Nashville, Tennessee, and each was a Caucasian adult. The source of the sample is a study of shared clonotypes between healthy human individuals. The wider study: Donors had three CD4 naive, three CD4 memory, two CD8 naive and one CD8 memory plate apiece.

This receptor was taken from a young man in good health. Some clones in this sample may be carry-over from other donors' samples. The specimen sequenced was naive CD4+ T cells from PBMCs. Subset defined: CD45RA+ positively selected. The chain links TRBV7-7 to TRBJ2-1; 9 bases align to TRBD2. The CDR3 spells CASSLASGRWNEQFF. The CDR3 nucleotides are TGTGCCAGCAGCTTAGCTAGCGGGAGATGGAATGAGCAGTTCTTC.